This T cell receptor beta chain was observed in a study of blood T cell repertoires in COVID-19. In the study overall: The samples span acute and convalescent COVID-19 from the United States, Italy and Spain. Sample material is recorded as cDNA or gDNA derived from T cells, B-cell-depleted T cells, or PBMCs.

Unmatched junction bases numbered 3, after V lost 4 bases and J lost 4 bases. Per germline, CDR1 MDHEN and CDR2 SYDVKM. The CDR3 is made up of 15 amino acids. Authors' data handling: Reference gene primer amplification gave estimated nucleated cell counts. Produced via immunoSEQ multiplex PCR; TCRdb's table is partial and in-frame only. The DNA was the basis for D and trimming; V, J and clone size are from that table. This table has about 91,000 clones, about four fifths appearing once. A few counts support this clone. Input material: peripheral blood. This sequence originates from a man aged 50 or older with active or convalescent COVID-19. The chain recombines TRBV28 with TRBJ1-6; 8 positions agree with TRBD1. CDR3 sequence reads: CASSSGQAYNSPLHF. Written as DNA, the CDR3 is TGTGCCAGCAGTTCGGGACAGGCGTATAATTCACCCCTCCACTTT.